The 17 T cell receptor beta chains presented below share a single source sample, sequenced in a study of lymphopenia after photon versus proton radiotherapy. Using immunoSEQ multiplex PCR, the repertoire was profiled, and TCRdb retains in-frame clones only, with some absent. This table has around 25,000 clones, 85% to 90% appearing once. This material consisted of peripheral blood, taken from a patient treated with photon-based radiotherapy. The receptors stem from a man aged 30-40 years with gastric cancer.

The V gene is TRBV29-1, the J gene TRBJ2-3, with D maybe TRBD2 (6 bases). Germline V lookup: CDR1 SQVTM, CDR2 ANQGSEA. This CDR3 is built from 16 residues. Trimming removed 3 bases at V and 1 base at J, with 17 bases between. The CDR3 nucleotides are TGCAGCGTTGATCGTGGACCTGGCGGGGGCACAGATACGCAGTATTTT. It specifies CSVDRGPGGGTDTQYF.

The chain employs TRBV11-2 and TRBJ1-1, with D possibly TRBD1 on 6 matching bases. The germline gives CDR1 SGHAT, CDR2 FQNNGV. This CDR3 contains 16 residues. The germline V and J ends were trimmed by 1 base and 1 base, with 13 bases remaining between them. CDR3 sequence: CASSLATGLANTEAFF. CDR3 sequence (DNA): TGTGCCAGCAGCTTAGCGACAGGCTTGGCGAACACTGAAGCTTTCTTT.

The V gene is TRBV6-5, the J gene TRBJ1-1; the D is unclear. CDR3 length: 13 residues. CDR1 MNHEY and CDR2 SVGAGI come from the germline V gene. The V gene lost 7 bases and the J gene lost 0 bases, with 9 bases spanning the gap. CDR3 loop: CASKGFMNTEAFF. The CDR3 DNA sequence: TGTGCCAGCAAAGGCTTTATGAACACTGAAGCTTTCTTT.

This clone was counted once. The chain employs TRBV18 and TRBJ1-5, with TRBD1 identical over 7 bases. The V and J ends lost 3 bases and 7 bases, in that order; junction bases with no gene match: 9. This CDR3 contains 15 residues. Germline-derived CDR1 and CDR2 are KGHSH and LQKENI. CDR3 protein: CASSPFDRADQPQHF. The CDR3 DNA reads as TGTGCCAGCTCACCCTTTGACAGGGCGGACCAGCCCCAGCATTTT.

The DNA of the CDR3 is TGTGCCAGCAGTGGTGTACAGGGCAGCTATGGCTACACCTTC. Translation gives CASSGVQGSYGYTF. This rearrangement joins TRBV25-1 to TRBJ1-2; a possible D gene is TRBD1 (6 bases). V lost 4 bases and J lost 4, with 13 bases in between. CDR1 is MGHDK and CDR2 is SYGVNS in the germline V gene. CDR3 length: 14 amino acids.

The chain links TRBV25-1 to TRBJ1-2, with TRBD1 matching over 11 bases. The germline V gene has CDR1 MGHDK and CDR2 SYGVNS. This CDR3 is 15 amino acids long. Trimming removed 5 bases from V and 4 bases from J; junction bases left unmatched: 6. Here the CDR3 reads CASSIPGTGGYGYTF. In DNA, the CDR3 is TGTGCCAGCAGTATCCCCGGGACAGGGGGCTATGGCTACACCTTC.

The chain is built from TRBV28 and TRBJ2-5; no firm D call. From germline, CDR1 is MDHEN and CDR2 SYDVKM. V gave up 8 bases and J gave up 5 bases, with 21 bases separating them. This CDR3 has 15 residues. This chain's CDR3 is CASGNIDGEMETQYF. In nucleotides, the CDR3 is TGTGCCAGCGGCAACATCGACGGTGAAATGGAGACCCAGTACTTC.

The CDR3 spells CASSIGLAIYNEQFF. The CDR3 coding sequence is TGTGCCAGCAGCATTGGTCTAGCGATCTACAATGAGCAGTTCTTC. The rearrangement uses TRBV7-3 and TRBJ2-1; a weak D match, TRBD2 (6 bases). V lost 5 bases and J lost 3, with 14 bases in between. CDR1 and CDR2 (germline): SGHTA, FQGTGA. This CDR3 comprises 15 residues.

This clone showed up just a few times. As DNA, the CDR3 is TGTGCCAGCACTCCCCCGCGGGGTACGCAGTATTTT. Amino acid sequence: CASTPPRGTQYF. This chain joins TRBV28 and TRBJ2-3; weak D call: TRBD2 (6 bases). Trimming stripped 7 bases from V and 8 bases from J, with 13 bases between. CDR3 size: 12 residues. Germline loops: CDR1 MDHEN, CDR2 SYDVKM.

This chain uses TRBV12-2 with TRBJ1-5. TRBV12-2 is a pseudogene locus. The CDR3 consists of 16 residues. CDR3 amino acids: CASRFEDIKRNQPQHF. The CDR3 DNA is TGTGCAAGTCGCTTCGAGGACATAAAGCGGAATCAGCCCCAGCATTTT.

The genes are TRBV2 and TRBJ2-1; D assignment may be TRBD1 or TRBD2 (6 bases each). V was shortened by 6 bases and J by 6 bases, with 15 bases between the two germline ends. The CDR3 consists of 14 residues. The V gene's germline CDR1 is SNHLY and CDR2 FYNNEI. The CDR3 protein is CASRGGTLSNEQFF. CDR3 nucleotides: TGTGCCAGCAGGGGGGGCACCTTGAGCAATGAGCAGTTCTTC.

This clone counts as medium-sized (0.01 to 0.1%). The V call is TRBV4-2, the J call TRBJ2-7; no definite D call. Between the trimmed V and J ends, which lost 4 bases and 0 bases, there was a span of 16 bases. Germline values: CDR1 LGHNA, CDR2 YNFKEQ. This CDR3 contains 16 residues. The CDR3, as DNA: TGTGCCAGCAGCCTTACAAGGTCCTCCTCCTCCTACGAGCAGTACTTC. Translated, it gives CASSLTRSSSSYEQYF.

V usage is TRBV6-1 and J usage is TRBJ1-1; tentatively, D is TRBD1 (5 bases). The CDR3 is 14 residues long. The V end was cut by 0 bases, the J end by 12 bases, with 17 bases between. Germline values: CDR1 MNHNS, CDR2 SASEGT. The CDR3 reads CASSEASGGQGTFF. The CDR3 region has the DNA TGTGCCAGCAGTGAAGCGTCCGGCGGGCAGGGAACTTTCTTT.

V and J are TRBV25-1 and TRBJ1-1, with D possibly matching TRBD1 (5 bases). Deletions cut 6 bases from V and 6 bases from J, with 14 bases between. The CDR3 spans 13 residues. The germline gives CDR1 MGHDK, CDR2 SYGVNS. CDR3 residues: CASRDTDNAEAFF. The CDR3 DNA reads as TGTGCCAGCAGGGACACGGACAATGCTGAAGCTTTCTTT. The variable domain in full, with the rest retrieved from reference TRBV25-1 and TRBJ1-1, is EADIYQTPRYLVIGTGKKITLECSQTMGHDKMYWYQQDPGMELHLIHYSYGVNSTEKGDLSSESTVSRIRTEHFPLTLESARPSHTSQYLCASRDTDNAEAFFGQGTRLTVV.

This clone was detected only once. CDR3 region: CASSSRDSNEQFF. The DNA of the CDR3 is TGTGCCAGCAGTTCGCGGGACAGCAATGAGCAGTTCTTC. The J gene is TRBJ2-1, the V gene TRBV7-9, with D possibly being TRBD1 (7 bases). In germline, CDR1 is SEHNR, CDR2 FQNEAQ (reference sequence). This CDR3 has 13 amino acids. V lost 6 bases and J 6 bases, leaving 12 bases between the germline ends.

This clone is medium-sized within its sample. This chain uses TRBV10-3 with TRBJ2-7; no definite D call. The CDR3 loop spans 15 amino acids. The germline V gene has CDR1 ENHRY and CDR2 SYGVKD. Trimming pared 3 bases from V and 2 bases from J, leaving 14 bases between. The CDR3 sequence is CAISDPGPIAYEQYF. CDR3 nucleotide sequence: TGTGCCATCAGTGACCCCGGGCCCATCGCCTACGAGCAGTACTTC.

This clone was seen a single time. This chain connects TRBV7-2 to TRBJ2-1; maybe TRBD2 (6 bases). Germline-derived CDR1 and CDR2 are SGHTA and FQGNSA. Between the trimmed V and J ends, which lost 0 bases and 4 bases, there was a span of 13 bases. CDR3 length: 16 residues. The CDR3 here is CASSLAPGVGYNEQFF. The CDR3 DNA follows: TGTGCCAGCAGCTTAGCCCCGGGGGTCGGATACAATGAGCAGTTCTTC. Together with reference TRBV7-2 and TRBJ2-1, the CDR3 gives the full variable domain: GAGVSQSPSNKVTEKGKDVELRCDPISGHTALYWYRQSLGQGLEFLIYFQGNSAPDKSGLPSDRFSAERTGGSVSTLTIQRTQQEDSAVYLCASSLAPGVGYNEQFFGPGTRLTVL.